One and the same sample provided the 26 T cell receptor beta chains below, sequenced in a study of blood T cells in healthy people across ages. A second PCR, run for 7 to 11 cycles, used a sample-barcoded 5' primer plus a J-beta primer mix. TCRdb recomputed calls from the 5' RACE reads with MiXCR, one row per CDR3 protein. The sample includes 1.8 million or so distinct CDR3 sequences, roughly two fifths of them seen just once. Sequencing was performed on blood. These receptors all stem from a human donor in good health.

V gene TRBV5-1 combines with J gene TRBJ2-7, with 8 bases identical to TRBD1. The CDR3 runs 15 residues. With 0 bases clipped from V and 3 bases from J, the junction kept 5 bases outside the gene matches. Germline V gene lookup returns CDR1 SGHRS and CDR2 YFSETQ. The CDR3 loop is CASSLGPGQDYEQYF. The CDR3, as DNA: TGCGCCAGCAGCTTGGGACCGGGACAGGACTACGAGCAGTACTTC.

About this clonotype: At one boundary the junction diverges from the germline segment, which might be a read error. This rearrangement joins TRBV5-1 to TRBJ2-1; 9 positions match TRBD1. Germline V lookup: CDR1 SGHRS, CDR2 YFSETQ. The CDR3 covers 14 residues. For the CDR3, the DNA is TGTGCCAGCAGCTTAGACAGGGGGTGGAATGAGCAGTTCTTC. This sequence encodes CASSLDRGWNEQFF.

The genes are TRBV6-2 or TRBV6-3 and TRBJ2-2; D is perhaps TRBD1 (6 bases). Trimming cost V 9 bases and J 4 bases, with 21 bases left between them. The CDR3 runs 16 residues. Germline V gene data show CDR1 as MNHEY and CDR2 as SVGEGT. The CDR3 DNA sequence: TGTGCCAGTCGAGTATCTTGGGGGCGAGGCACCGGGGAGCTGTTTTTT. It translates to CASRVSWGRGTGELFF.

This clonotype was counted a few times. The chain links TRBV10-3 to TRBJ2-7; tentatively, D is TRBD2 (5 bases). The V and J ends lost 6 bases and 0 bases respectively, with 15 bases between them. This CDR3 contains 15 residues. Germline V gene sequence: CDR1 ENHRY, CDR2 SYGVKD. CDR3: CAIRTGSDSSYEQYF. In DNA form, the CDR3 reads TGTGCCATCAGGACGGGTAGCGATAGCTCCTACGAGCAGTACTTC.

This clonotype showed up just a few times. The CDR3 is CASSQLIPGTASDYGYTF. CDR3 sequence (DNA): TGTGCCAGCAGCCAATTAATTCCCGGGACAGCTAGCGACTATGGCTACACCTTC. This chain links TRBV3-1 with TRBJ1-2, with TRBD1 identical over 7 bases. This CDR3 contains 18 residues. The trim removed 2 bases at V and 3 bases at J, leaving 15 bases unmatched. Looked up from germline, CDR1 is LGHDT and CDR2 is YNNKEL (reference sequence). Using reference TRBV3-1 and TRBJ1-2 for the parts outside the CDR3, the full variable domain is DTAVSQTPKYLVTQMGNDKSIKCEQNLGHDTMYWYKQDSKKFLKIMFSYNNKELIINETVPNRFSPKSPDKAHLNLHINSLELGDSAVYFCASSQLIPGTASDYGYTFGSGTRLTVV.

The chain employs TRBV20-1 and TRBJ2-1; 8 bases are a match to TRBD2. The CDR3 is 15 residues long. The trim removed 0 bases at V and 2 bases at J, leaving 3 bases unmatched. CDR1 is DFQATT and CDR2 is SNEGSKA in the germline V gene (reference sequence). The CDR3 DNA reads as TGCAGTGCTAGAGATACAGCGGGAGCCTACAATGAGCAGTTCTTC. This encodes CSARDTAGAYNEQFF.

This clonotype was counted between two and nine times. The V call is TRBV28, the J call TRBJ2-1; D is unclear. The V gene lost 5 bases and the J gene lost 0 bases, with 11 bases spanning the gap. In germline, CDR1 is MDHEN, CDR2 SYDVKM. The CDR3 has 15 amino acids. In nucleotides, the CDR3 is TGTGCCAGCAGTCGGATTGCCAGCTCCTACAATGAGCAGTTCTTC. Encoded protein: CASSRIASSYNEQFF.

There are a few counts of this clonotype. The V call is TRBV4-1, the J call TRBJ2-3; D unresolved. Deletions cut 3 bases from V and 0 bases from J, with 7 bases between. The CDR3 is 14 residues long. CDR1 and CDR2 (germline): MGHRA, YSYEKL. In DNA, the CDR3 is TGCGCCAGCAGCCAGCCATCTAGCACAGATACGCAGTATTTT. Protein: CASSQPSSTDTQYF.

This CDR3 is CASSEYAQGSTDTQYF. The CDR3 DNA follows: TGTGCCAGCAGTGAATACGCACAGGGGAGCACAGATACGCAGTATTTT. The rearrangement links TRBV6-1 to TRBJ2-3; TRBD1 matches at 7 bases. The V gene end was trimmed by 2 bases and the J gene end by 0 bases; junction bases not matched to a gene: 5. The CDR3 consists of 16 residues. From germline, CDR1 is MNHNS and CDR2 SASEGT.

Here the CDR3 reads CASSTGPFNSPLHF. CDR3 DNA: TGTGCCAGCTCAACCGGACCCTTTAATTCACCCCTCCACTTT. The chain links TRBV18 to TRBJ1-6, with D unresolved. The germline V and J ends were trimmed by 5 bases and 6 bases, with 11 bases remaining between them. Germline V gives CDR1 KGHSH, CDR2 LQKENI. This CDR3 has 14 residues.

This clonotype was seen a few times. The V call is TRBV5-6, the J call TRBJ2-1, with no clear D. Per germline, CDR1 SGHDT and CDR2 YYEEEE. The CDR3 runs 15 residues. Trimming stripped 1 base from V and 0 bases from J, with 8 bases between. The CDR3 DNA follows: TGTGCCAGCAGCTTGTATTTGCACTCCTACAATGAGCAGTTCTTC. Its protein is CASSLYLHSYNEQFF.

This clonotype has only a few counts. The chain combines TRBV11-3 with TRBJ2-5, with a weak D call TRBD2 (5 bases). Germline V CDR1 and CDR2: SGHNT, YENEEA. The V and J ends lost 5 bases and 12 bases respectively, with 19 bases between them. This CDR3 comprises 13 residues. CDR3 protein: CASSPRTHGMEYF. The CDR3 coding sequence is TGTGCCAGCAGCCCACGGACCCACGGGATGGAGTACTTC. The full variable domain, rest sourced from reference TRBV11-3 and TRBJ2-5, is EAGVVQSPRYKIIEKKQPVAFWCNPISGHNTLYWYLQNLGQGPELLIRYENEEAVDDSQLPKDRFSAERLKGVDSTLKIQPAELGDSAVYLCASSPRTHGMEYFGPGTRLLVL.

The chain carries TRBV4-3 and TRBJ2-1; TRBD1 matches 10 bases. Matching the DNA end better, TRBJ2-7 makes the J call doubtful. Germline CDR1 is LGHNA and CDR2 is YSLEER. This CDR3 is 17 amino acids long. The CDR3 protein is CASSHLPGQGSYNEQYF. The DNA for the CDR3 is TGCGCCAGCAGCCATCTGCCGGGACAGGGGTCCTACAATGAGCAGTACTTC.

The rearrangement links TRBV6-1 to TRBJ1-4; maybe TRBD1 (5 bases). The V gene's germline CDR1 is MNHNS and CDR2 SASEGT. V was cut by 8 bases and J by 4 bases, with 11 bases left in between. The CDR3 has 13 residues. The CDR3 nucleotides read TGTGCCAGCCTGGGACTTAATAATGAAAAACTGTTTTTT. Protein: CASLGLNNEKLFF.

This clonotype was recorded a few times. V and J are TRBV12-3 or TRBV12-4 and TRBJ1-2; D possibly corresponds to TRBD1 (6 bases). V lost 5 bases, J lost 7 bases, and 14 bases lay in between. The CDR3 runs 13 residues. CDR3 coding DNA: TGTGCCAGCAGTCCCCTAGGACAGTCTGGCTACACCTTC. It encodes CASSPLGQSGYTF.

The chain's CDR3 is CASSQPGGGYNEQFF. Written as DNA, the CDR3 is TGCGCCAGCAGCCAGCCTGGCGGGGGCTACAATGAGCAGTTCTTC. The rearrangement joins TRBV4-3 to TRBJ2-1; 7 bases line up with TRBD2. With 3 bases clipped from V and 3 bases from J, the junction kept 5 bases outside the gene matches. The CDR3 loop spans 15 amino acids. CDR1 is LGHNA, CDR2 YSLEER, per germline.

The chain's CDR3 is CASSWRTGNTGELFF. The CDR3 nucleotides read TGTGCCAGCAGCTGGAGGACAGGGAACACCGGGGAGCTGTTTTTT. The chain uses TRBV7-2 and TRBJ2-2, with TRBD1 matching over 7 bases. The trim removed 4 bases at V and 1 base at J, leaving 3 bases unmatched. CDR3 size: 15 residues. Germline CDR1 and CDR2: SGHTA and FQGNSA.

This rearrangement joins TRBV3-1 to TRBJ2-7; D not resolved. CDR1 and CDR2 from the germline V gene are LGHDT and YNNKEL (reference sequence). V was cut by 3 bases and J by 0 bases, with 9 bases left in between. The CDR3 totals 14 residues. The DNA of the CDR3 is TGTGCCAGCAGCCACATGGCGGTCTCCTACGAGCAGTACTTC. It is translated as CASSHMAVSYEQYF.

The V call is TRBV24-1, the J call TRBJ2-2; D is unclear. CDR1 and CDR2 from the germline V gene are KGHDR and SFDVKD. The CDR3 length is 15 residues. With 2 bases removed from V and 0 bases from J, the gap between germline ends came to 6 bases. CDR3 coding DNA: TGTGCCACCAGTGATTCGGATTCGAACACCGGGGAGCTGTTTTTT. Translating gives CATSDSDSNTGELFF.

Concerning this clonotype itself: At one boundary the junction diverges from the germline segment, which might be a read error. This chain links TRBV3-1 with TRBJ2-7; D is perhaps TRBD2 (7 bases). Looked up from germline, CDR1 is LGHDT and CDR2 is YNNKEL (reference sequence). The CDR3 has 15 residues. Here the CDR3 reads CASRWGGLPYNEHFF. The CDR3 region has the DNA TGTGCCAGCAGATGGGGGGGGCTTCCCTACAATGAGCACTTCTTC.

The CDR3 DNA sequence: TGTGCCAGCAGCGATTCCAGATGGGATTCTGGGGCCAACGTCCTGACTTTC. As protein: CASSDSRWDSGANVLTF. The V and J genes are TRBV9 and TRBJ2-6; D unresolved. The V gene lost 3 bases and the J gene lost 1 base, with 14 bases spanning the gap. Germline V gene data show CDR1 as SGDLS and CDR2 as YYNGEE. This CDR3 spans 17 amino acids.

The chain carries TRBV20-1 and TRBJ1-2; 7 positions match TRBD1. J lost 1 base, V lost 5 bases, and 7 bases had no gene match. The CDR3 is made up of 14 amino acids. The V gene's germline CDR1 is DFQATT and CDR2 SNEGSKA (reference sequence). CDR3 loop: CSAHPGGYNYGYTF. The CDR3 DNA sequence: TGCAGTGCTCATCCAGGGGGGTATAACTATGGCTACACCTTC.

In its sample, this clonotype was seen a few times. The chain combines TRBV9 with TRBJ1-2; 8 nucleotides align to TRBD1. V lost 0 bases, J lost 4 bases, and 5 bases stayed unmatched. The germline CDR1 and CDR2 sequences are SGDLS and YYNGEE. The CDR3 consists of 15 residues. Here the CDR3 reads CASSVGSGGSYGYTF. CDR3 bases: TGTGCCAGCAGCGTAGGTTCAGGGGGCAGCTATGGCTACACCTTC.

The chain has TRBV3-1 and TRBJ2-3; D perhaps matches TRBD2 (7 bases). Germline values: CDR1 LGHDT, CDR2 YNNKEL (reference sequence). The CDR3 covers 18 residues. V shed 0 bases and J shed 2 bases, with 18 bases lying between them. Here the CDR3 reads CASSQDGGGGPSTDTQYF. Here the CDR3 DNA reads TGTGCCAGCAGCCAAGATGGCGGCGGGGGCCCTTCCACAGATACGCAGTATTTT.

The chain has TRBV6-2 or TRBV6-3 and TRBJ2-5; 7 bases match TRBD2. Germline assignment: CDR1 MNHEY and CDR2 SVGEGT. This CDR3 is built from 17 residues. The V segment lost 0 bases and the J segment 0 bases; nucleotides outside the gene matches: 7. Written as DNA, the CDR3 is TGTGCCAGCAGTTACTCGATGCCAGCGGGGTACCAAGAGACCCAGTACTTC. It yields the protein CASSYSMPAGYQETQYF.

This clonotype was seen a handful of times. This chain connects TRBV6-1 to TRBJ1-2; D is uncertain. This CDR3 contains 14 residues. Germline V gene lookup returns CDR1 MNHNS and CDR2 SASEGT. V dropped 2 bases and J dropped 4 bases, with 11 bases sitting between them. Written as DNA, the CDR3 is TGTGCCAGCAGTGAATTTCGGATCCCCTATGGCTACACCTTC. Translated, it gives CASSEFRIPYGYTF.